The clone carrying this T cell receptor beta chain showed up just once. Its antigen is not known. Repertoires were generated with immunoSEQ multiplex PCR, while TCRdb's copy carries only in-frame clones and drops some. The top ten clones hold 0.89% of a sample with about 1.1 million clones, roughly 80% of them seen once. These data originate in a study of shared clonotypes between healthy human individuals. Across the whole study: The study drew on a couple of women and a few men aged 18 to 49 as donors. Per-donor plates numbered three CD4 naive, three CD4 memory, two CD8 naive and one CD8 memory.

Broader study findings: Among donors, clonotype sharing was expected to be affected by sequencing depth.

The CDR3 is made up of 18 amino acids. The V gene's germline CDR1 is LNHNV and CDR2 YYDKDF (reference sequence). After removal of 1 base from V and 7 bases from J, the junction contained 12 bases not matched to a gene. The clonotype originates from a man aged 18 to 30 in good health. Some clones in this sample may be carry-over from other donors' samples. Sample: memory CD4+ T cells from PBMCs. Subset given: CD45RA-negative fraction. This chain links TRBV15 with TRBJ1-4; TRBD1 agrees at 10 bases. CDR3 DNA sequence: TGTGCCACCAGCAGAGGGGGGACAGGGGCTCTACCGGGTGAAAAACTGTTTTTT. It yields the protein CATSRGGTGALPGEKLFF.